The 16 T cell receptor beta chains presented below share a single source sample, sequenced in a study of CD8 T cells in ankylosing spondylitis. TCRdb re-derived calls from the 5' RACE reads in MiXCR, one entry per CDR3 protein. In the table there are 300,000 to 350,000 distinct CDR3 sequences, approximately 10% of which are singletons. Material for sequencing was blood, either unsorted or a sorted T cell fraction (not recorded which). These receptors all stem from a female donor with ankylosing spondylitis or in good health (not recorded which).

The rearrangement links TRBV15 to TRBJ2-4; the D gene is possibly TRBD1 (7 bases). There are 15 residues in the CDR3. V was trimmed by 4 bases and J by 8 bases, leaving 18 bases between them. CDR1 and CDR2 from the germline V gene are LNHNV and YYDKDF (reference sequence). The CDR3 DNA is TGTGCCACCAGCACGCTCAGGGGGGTTGTGGACATTCAGTACTTC. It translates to CATSTLRGVVDIQYF.

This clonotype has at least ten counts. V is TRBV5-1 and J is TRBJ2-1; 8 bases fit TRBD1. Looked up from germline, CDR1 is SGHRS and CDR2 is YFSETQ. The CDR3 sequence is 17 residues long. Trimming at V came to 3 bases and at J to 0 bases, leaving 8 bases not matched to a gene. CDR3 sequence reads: CASSWGQVSSSYNEQFF. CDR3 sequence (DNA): TGCGCCAGCAGCTGGGGACAGGTGTCAAGCTCCTACAATGAGCAGTTCTTC.

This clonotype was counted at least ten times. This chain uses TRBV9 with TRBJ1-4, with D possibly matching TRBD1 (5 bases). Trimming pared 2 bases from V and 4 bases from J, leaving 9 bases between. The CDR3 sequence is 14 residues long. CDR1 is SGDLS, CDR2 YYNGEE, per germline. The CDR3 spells CASSVGTVNEKLFF. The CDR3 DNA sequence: TGTGCCAGCAGCGTCGGGACCGTTAATGAAAAACTGTTTTTT.

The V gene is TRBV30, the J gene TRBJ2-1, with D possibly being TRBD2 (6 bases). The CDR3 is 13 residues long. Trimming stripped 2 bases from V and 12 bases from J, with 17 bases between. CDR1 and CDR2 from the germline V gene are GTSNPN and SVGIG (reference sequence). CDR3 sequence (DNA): TGTGCCTGGAGTAAATATCGGGGAGGTGGGCAGTTCTTC. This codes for CAWSKYRGGGQFF. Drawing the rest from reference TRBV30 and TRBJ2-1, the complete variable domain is SQTIHQWPATLVQPVGSPLSLECTVEGTSNPNLYWYRQAAGRGLQLLFYSVGIGQISSEVPQNLSASRPQDRQFILSSKKLLLSDSGFYLCAWSKYRGGGQFFGPGTRLTVL.

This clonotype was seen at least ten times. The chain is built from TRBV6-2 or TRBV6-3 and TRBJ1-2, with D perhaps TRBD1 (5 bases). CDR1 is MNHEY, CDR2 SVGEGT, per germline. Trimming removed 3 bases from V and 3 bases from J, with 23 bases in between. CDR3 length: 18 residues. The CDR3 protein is CASSYSPMDKQRDYGYTF. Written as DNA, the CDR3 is TGTGCCAGCAGTTATTCTCCCATGGACAAACAAAGGGACTATGGCTACACCTTC.

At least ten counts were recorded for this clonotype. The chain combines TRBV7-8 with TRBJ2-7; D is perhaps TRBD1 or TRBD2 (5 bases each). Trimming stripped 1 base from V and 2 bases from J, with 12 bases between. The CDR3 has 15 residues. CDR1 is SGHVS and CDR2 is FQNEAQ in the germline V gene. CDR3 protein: CASSLGLGVTYEQYF. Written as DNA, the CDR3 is TGTGCCAGCAGCTTAGGGCTGGGGGTTACCTACGAGCAGTACTTC.

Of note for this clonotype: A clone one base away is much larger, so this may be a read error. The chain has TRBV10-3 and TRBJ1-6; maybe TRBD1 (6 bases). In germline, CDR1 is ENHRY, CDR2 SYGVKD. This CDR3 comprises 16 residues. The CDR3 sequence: CANSPTGSSYNSPLHF. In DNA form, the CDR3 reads TGTGCCAACAGTCCCACAGGGAGCTCCTATAATTCACCCCTCCACTTT.

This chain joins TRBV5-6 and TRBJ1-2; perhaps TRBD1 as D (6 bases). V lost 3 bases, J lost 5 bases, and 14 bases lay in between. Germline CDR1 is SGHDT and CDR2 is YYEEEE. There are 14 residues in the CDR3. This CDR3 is CASSSRLRGYGYTF. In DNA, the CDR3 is TGTGCCAGCAGCTCCCGGCTGAGGGGGTATGGCTACACCTTC.

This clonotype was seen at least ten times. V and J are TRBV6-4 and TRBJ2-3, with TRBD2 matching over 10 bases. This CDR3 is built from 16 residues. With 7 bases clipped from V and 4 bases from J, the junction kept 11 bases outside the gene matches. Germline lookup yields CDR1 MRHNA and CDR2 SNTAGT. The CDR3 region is CASTEEAGGRADTQYF. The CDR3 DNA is TGTGCCAGCACCGAGGAAGCGGGGGGGCGTGCAGATACGCAGTATTTT.

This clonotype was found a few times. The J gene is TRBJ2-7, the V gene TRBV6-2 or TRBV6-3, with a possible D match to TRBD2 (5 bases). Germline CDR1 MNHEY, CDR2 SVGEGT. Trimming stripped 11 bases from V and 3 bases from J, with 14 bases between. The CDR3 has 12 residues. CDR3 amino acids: CASGVVGYEQYF. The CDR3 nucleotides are TGTGCCTCCGGGGTAGTTGGCTACGAGCAGTACTTC.

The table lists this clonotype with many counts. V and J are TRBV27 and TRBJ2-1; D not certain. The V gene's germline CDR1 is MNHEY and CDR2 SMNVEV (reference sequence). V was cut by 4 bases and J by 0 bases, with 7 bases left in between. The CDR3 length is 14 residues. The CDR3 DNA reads TGTGCCAGCAGTTCGCTCAGCTCCTACAATGAGCAGTTCTTC. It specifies CASSSLSSYNEQFF.

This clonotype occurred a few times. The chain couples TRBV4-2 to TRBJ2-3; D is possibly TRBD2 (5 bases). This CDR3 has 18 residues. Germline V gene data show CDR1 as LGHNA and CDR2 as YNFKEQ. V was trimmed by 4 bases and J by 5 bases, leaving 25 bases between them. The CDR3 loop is CASSLRILQRVVGDTQYF. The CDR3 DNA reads TGTGCCAGCAGCCTGAGGATCTTACAGAGGGTTGTGGGAGATACGCAGTATTTT.

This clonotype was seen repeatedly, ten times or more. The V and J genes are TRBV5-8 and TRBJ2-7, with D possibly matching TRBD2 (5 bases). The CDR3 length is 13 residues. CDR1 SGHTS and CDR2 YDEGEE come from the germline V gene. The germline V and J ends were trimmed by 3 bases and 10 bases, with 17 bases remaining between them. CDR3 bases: TGTGCCAGCAGCTCCGGACGGGGTCAGGAACAGTACTTC. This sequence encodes CASSSGRGQEQYF.

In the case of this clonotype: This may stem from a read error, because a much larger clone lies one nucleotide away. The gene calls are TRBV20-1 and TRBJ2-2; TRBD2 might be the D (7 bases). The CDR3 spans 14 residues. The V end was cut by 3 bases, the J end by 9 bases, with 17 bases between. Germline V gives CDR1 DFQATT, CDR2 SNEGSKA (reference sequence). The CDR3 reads CSARALGGARELFF. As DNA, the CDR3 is TGCAGTGCTAGGGCCCTTGGGGGGGCCAGGGAGCTGTTTTTT.

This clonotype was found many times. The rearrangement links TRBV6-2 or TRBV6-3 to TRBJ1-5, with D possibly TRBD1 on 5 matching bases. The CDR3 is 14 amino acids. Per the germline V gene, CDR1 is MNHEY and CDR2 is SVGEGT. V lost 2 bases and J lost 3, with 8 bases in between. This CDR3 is CASSYDSLNQPQHF. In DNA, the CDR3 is TGTGCCAGCAGTTACGACAGCCTCAATCAGCCCCAGCATTTT.

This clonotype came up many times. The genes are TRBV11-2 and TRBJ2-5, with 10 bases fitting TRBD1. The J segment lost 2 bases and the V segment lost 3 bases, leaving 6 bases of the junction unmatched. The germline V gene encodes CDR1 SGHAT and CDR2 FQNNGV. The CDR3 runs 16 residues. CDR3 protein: CASSFSGQGSQETQYF. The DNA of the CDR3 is TGTGCCAGCAGCTTTTCGGGACAGGGGTCACAAGAGACCCAGTACTTC.